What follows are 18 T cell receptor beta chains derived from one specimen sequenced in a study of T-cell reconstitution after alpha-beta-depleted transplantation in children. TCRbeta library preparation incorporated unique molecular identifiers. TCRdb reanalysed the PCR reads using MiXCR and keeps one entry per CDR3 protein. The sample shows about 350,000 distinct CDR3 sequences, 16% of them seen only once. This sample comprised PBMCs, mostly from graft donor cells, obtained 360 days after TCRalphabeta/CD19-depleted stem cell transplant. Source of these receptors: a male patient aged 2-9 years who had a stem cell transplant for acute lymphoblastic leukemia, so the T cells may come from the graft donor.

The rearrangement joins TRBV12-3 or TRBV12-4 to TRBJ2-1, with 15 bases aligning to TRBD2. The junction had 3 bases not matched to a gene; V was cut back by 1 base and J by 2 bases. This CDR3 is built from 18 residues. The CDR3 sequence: CASSLGWTSGRAYNEQFF. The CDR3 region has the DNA TGTGCCAGCAGTTTAGGATGGACTAGCGGGAGGGCCTACAATGAGCAGTTCTTC.

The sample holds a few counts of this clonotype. This chain's CDR3 is CASSPRDMENYGYTF. CDR3 in DNA: TGTGCCAGCAGCCCCCGGGACATGGAGAACTATGGCTACACCTTC. V gene TRBV7-2 combines with J gene TRBJ1-2, with TRBD1 as a possible D gene (6 bases). The germline V gene has CDR1 SGHTA and CDR2 FQGNSA. Trimming removed 5 bases from V and 2 bases from J, with 15 bases in between. The CDR3 consists of 15 residues. Looking up the rest from reference TRBV7-2 and TRBJ1-2 gives the full variable domain: GAGVSQSPSNKVTEKGKDVELRCDPISGHTALYWYRQSLGQGLEFLIYFQGNSAPDKSGLPSDRFSAERTGGSVSTLTIQRTQQEDSAVYLCASSPRDMENYGYTFGSGTRLTVV.

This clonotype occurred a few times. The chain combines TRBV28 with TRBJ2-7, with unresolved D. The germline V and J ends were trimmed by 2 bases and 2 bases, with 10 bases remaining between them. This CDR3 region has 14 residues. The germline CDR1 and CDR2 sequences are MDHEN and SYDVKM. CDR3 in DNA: TGTGCCAGCAGTTTAAGAATGCCCCCCTACGAGCAGTACTTC. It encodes CASSLRMPPYEQYF. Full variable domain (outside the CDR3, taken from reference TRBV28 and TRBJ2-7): DVKVTQSSRYLVKRTGEKVFLECVQDMDHENMFWYRQDPGLGLRLIYFSYDVKMKEKGDIPEGYSVSREKKERFSLILESASTNQTSMYLCASSLRMPPYEQYFGPGTRLTVT.

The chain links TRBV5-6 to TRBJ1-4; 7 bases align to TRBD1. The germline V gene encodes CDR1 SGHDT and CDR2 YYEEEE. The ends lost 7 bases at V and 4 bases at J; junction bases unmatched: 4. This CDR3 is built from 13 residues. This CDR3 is CASRDRFNEKLFF. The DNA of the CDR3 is TGTGCCAGCCGGGACAGATTTAATGAAAAACTGTTTTTT.

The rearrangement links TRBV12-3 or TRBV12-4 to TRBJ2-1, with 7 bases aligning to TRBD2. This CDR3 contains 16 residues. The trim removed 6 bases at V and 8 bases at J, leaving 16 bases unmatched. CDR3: CASSRYGGRAVDEQFF. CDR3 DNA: TGTGCCAGCAGCCGGTATGGAGGGAGGGCGGTTGATGAGCAGTTCTTC.

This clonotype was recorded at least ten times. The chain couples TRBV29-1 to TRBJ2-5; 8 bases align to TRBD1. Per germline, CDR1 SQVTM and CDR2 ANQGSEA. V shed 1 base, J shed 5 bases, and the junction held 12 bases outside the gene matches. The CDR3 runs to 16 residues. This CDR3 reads CSVEGSGGLPDETQYF. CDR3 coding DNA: TGCAGCGTTGAAGGTTCAGGGGGCCTACCCGATGAGACCCAGTACTTC.

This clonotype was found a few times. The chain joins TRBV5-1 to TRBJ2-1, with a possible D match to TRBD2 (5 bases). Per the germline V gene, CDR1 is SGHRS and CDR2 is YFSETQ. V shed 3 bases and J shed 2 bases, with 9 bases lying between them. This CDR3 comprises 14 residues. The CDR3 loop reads CASSSSGTYNEQFF. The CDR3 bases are TGCGCCAGCAGCTCCTCCGGGACCTACAATGAGCAGTTCTTC.

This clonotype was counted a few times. As DNA, the CDR3 is TGTGCCAGCAGTTTAGTCGGGGTTTCAACTAATGAAAAACTGTTTTTT. It yields the protein CASSLVGVSTNEKLFF. The gene calls are TRBV28 and TRBJ1-4; D uncertain. The CDR3 is 16 residues long. The V end lost 2 bases, the J end lost 0 bases, and 10 bases lay between the germline ends. From germline, CDR1 is MDHEN and CDR2 SYDVKM.

The DNA for the CDR3 is TGCGCCAGCAGCCAAGAGGCAGCCCCTGGGGCCAACGTCCTGACTTTC. It codes for CASSQEAAPGANVLTF. This rearrangement joins TRBV4-3 to TRBJ2-6, with D uncertain. V was pared by 0 bases and J by 2 bases, with 8 bases between. This CDR3 has 16 residues. Germline-derived CDR1 and CDR2 are LGHNA and YSLEER.

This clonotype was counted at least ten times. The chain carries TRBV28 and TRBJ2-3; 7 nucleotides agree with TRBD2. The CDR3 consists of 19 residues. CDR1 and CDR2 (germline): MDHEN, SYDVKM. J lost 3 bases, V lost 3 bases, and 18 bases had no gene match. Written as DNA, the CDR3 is TGTGCCAGCAGTTTTGGCCTTTCACCACTAGCGCCAAGGACAGATACGCAGTATTTT. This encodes CASSFGLSPLAPRTDTQYF.

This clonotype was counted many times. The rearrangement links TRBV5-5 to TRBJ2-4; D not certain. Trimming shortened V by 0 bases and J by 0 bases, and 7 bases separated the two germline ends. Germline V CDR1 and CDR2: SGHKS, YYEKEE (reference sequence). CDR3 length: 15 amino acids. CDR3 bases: TGTGCCAGCAGCTTGGACGGCCTAGCCAAAAACATTCAGTACTTC. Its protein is CASSLDGLAKNIQYF.

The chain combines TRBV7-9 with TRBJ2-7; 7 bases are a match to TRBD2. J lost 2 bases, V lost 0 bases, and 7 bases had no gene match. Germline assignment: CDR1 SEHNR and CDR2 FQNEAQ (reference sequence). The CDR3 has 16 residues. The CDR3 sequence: CASSLAPGLGPYEQYF. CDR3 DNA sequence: TGTGCCAGCAGCTTAGCCCCCGGACTAGGACCCTACGAGCAGTACTTC.

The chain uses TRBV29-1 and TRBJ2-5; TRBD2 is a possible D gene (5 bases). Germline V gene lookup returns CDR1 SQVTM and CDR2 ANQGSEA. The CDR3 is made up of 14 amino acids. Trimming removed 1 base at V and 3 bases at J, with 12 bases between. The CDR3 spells CSVEVLGVEETQYF. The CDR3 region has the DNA TGCAGCGTTGAAGTTCTCGGGGTAGAAGAGACCCAGTACTTC.

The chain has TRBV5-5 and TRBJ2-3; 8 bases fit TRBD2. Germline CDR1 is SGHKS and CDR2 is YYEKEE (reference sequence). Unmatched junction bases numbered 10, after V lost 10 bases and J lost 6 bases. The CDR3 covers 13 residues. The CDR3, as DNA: TGTGCCTCCAGCCGGGGGGGTCGGGATACGCAGTATTTT. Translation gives CASSRGGRDTQYF.

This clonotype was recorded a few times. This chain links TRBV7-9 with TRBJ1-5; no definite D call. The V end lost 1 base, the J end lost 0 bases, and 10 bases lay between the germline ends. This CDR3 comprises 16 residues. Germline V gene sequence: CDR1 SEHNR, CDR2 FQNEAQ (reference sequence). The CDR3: CASSLDEGYSNQPQHF. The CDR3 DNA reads TGTGCCAGCAGCTTAGACGAAGGATATAGCAATCAGCCCCAGCATTTT. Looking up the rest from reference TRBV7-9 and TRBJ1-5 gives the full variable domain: DTGVSQNPRHKITKRGQNVTFRCDPISEHNRLYWYRQTLGQGPEFLTYFQNEAQLEKSRLLSDRFSAERPKGSFSTLEIQRTEQGDSAMYLCASSLDEGYSNQPQHFGDGTRLSIL.

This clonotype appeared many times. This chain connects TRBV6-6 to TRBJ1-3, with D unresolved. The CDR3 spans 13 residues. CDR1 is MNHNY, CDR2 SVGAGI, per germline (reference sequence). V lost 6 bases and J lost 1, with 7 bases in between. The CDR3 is CASRAWSGNTIYF. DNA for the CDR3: TGTGCCAGCAGGGCCTGGTCTGGAAACACCATATATTTT.

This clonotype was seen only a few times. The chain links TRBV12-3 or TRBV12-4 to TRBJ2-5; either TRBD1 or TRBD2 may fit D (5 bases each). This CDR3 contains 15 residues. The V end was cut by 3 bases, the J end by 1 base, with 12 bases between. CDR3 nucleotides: TGTGCCAGCAGTTTGGACCCGGGGACCCAAGAGACCCAGTACTTC. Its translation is CASSLDPGTQETQYF.

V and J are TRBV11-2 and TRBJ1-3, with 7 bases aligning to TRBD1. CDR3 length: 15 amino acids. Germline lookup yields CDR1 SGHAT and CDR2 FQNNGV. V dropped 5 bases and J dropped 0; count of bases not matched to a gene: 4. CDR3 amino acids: CASSPQGTSGNTIYF. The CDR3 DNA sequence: TGTGCCAGCAGCCCACAGGGGACCTCTGGAAACACCATATATTTT.